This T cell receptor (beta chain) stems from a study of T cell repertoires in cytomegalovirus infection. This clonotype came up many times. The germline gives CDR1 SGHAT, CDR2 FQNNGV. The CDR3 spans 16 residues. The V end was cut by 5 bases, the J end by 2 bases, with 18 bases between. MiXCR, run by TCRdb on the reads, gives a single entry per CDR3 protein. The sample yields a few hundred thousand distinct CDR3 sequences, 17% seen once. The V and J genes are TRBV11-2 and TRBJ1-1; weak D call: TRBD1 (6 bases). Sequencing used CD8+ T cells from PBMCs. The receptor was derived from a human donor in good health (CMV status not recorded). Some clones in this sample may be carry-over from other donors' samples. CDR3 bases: TGTGCCAGCAGCCAGGGGTGGGGTCGAGTTAACACTGAAGCTTTCTTT. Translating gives CASSQGWGRVNTEAFF.